The table lists the clone carrying this T cell receptor (beta chain) with a few counts. Its antigen is undetermined. Documented time point: newly diagnosed GD, antithyroid drugs for less than 3 months. From RNA extracted from PBMCs, the TCR library was made. This entry belongs to a study of regulatory T cells in long-lasting Graves disease. Notes on the study in general: Persistent disease preferred TRBV28, TRBJ1-2 and TRBJ2-5.

Arm-PCR with iRepertoire HTBI primers amplified the CDR3 regions for these TCR beta libraries. MiXCR was run by TCRdb on the multiplex PCR reads, yielding one entry per CDR3 protein. The table lists 420,000 or so distinct CDR3 sequences, about 17% of them singletons. There are 15 residues in the CDR3. Germline values: CDR1 MNHNS, CDR2 SASEGT. V trimming: 6 bases; J trimming: 9 bases; junction bases outside the gene matches: 10. This same sample was also taken into another study, of T cells in Graves' hyperthyroidism and ophthalmopathy. That paper adds: Those with hyperthyroidism were 18 to 65 years old, newly diagnosed, and ill for under 2 months.

J is TRBJ2-5 and V is TRBV6-1; 13 nucleotides line up with TRBD2. The TCR originated in a young woman with Graves disease. Specimen: peripheral blood mononuclear cells (PBMCs), collected at new diagnosis, from a patient treated with antithyroid drugs. The CDR3 loop is CASRRLAGGPLAQYF. CDR3 in DNA: TGTGCCAGCAGACGACTAGCGGGAGGTCCGTTGGCCCAGTACTTC.